This T cell receptor beta chain was documented in a study of identifying expanded T cells in peripheral blood. The CDR3 contains 16 residues. With 0 bases removed from V and 8 bases from J, the gap between germline ends came to 19 bases. Germline-derived CDR1 and CDR2 are MNHEY and SMNVEV (reference sequence). Study conclusions and caveats: Approximately 1.1 clones differed between technical replicates, versus around 15 and 19 over time.

Using immunoSEQ multiplex PCR, the repertoire was profiled, and TCRdb retains in-frame clones only, with some absent. This sample has some 77,000 clones, with more than 75% found just once. To note about this clone: Its specificity is not known.

Collection occurred without any documented infections or immune events in donors. This TCR was sampled from a person aged 18 to 69 in good health. The chain joins TRBV27 to TRBJ2-5; D is tentatively TRBD1 or TRBD2 (5 bases each). Sequencing used blood. The CDR3 sequence is CASSLSWGIGGATQYF. CDR3 in DNA: TGTGCCAGCAGTTTATCTTGGGGCATTGGGGGAGCCACCCAGTACTTC.